This T cell receptor (beta chain) was documented in a study of shared clonotypes between healthy human individuals. Study summary: The donors, a couple of women and a few men, were aged 18 to 49. Per-donor plates numbered three CD4 naive, three CD4 memory, two CD8 naive and one CD8 memory.

In its sample, this clone was seen once. Clones were read by immunoSEQ multiplex PCR, and TCRdb kept only the in-frame ones, dropping some. The sample lists hundreds of thousands of clones; roughly 98% were seen once. CD45RO-negative, CCR7-positively selected cells formed the naive CD8 fraction, excluding terminally differentiated effector memory CD45RA+ cells. There were no recent acute infections or vaccinations among the donors, who were healthy HIV-negative adults. The sequence came from a man aged 25-45 years in good health. Sequencing used naive CD8+ T cells sorted from blood.

The CDR3 protein is CASDAGEGTYEQYF. Here the CDR3 DNA reads TGTGCCAGCGATGCCGGGGAGGGGACGTACGAGCAGTACTTC. The chain is built from TRBV5-6 and TRBJ2-7, with 7 nucleotides matching TRBD2. CDR3 length equals 14 residues. CDR1 and CDR2 from the germline V gene are SGHDT and YYEEEE. With 7 bases clipped from V and 4 bases from J, the junction kept 11 bases outside the gene matches.